The 24 T cell receptor beta chains below were found in one sample sequenced in a study of blood T cell repertoires in COVID-19. Sequencing was performed with immunoSEQ multiplex PCR; in TCRdb, only in-frame clones are kept and a portion is missing. The sample includes roughly 200,000 clones, 94% of them seen just once. Sample: peripheral blood. Receptor source: a man under 40 with COVID-19, enrolled during active disease.

The chain is built from TRBV11-2 and TRBJ2-7; TRBD2 agrees at 9 bases. The V gene end was trimmed by 5 bases and the J gene end by 2 bases; junction bases not matched to a gene: 4. CDR3 length: 14 residues. Looked up from germline, CDR1 is SGHAT and CDR2 is FQNNGV. The CDR3 spells CASSRTSATYEQYF. DNA of the CDR3: TGTGCCAGCAGCCGGACTAGCGCTACCTACGAGCAGTACTTC.

This clone was detected only once. The rearrangement joins TRBV2 to TRBJ1-5; D call uncertain. Germline loops: CDR1 SNHLY, CDR2 FYNNEI. This CDR3 spans 14 amino acids. Trimming cost V 2 bases and J 5 bases, with 10 bases left between them. This chain's CDR3 is CASSENSGYQPQHF. Here the CDR3 DNA reads TGTGCCAGCAGTGAAAATTCCGGGTATCAGCCCCAGCATTTT.

The chain employs TRBV6-5 and TRBJ1-1; D might be TRBD1 (6 bases). Germline V gene sequence: CDR1 MNHEY, CDR2 SVGAGI. The germline V and J ends were trimmed by 2 bases and 11 bases, with 15 bases remaining between them. The CDR3 totals 13 residues. The CDR3 loop reads CASSYGLQGPAFF. CDR3 sequence (DNA): TGTGCCAGCAGTTACGGGTTGCAGGGGCCGGCTTTCTTT.

The chain recombines TRBV5-1 with TRBJ2-1; the D gene is possibly TRBD1 (5 bases). CDR1 is SGHRS and CDR2 is YFSETQ in the germline V gene. Trimming cost V 1 base and J 8 bases, with 10 bases left between them. The CDR3 extends over 13 amino acids. DNA for the CDR3: TGCGCCAGCAGCTTGAGGGGTTTGTATGAGCAGTTCTTC. It yields the protein CASSLRGLYEQFF. Full variable domain (rest looked up from reference TRBV5-1 and TRBJ2-1): KAGVTQTPRYLIKTRGQQVTLSCSPISGHRSVSWYQQTPGQGLQFLFEYFSETQRNKGNFPGRFSGRQFSNSRSEMNVSTLELGDSALYLCASSLRGLYEQFFGPGTRLTVL.

The J gene is TRBJ2-3, the V gene TRBV6-5, with TRBD1 identical over 8 bases. Germline-derived CDR1 and CDR2 are MNHEY and SVGAGI. CDR3 length equals 15 residues. J lost 2 bases, V lost 2 bases, and 3 bases had no gene match. CDR3 in DNA: TGTGCCAGCAGTTACAACAGGGGGGCCACAGATACGCAGTATTTT. The encoded protein is CASSYNRGATDTQYF.

This clone showed up just once. The rearrangement joins TRBV11-2 to TRBJ1-6; D gene uncertain. CDR1 and CDR2 from the germline V gene are SGHAT and FQNNGV. CDR3 length: 15 amino acids. Trimming stripped 1 base from V and 4 bases from J, with 8 bases between. CDR3 sequence (DNA): TGTGCCAGCAGCTTAGCTTACACATATAATTCACCCCTCCACTTT. Residues: CASSLAYTYNSPLHF.

The V call is TRBV9, the J call TRBJ2-2; D gene uncertain. Trimming removed 0 bases from V and 1 base from J, with 7 bases in between. Per the germline V gene, CDR1 is SGDLS and CDR2 is YYNGEE. This CDR3 has 15 residues. The CDR3 loop reads CASSVDTKNTGELFF. CDR3 DNA sequence: TGTGCCAGCAGCGTAGACACAAAGAACACCGGGGAGCTGTTTTTT.

CDR3 protein: CASSQDGGVATNEKLFF. The CDR3 bases are TGTGCCAGCAGCCAAGACGGAGGAGTCGCAACTAATGAAAAACTGTTTTTT. The V call is TRBV3-1 (or the pseudogene TRBV3-2), the J call TRBJ1-4, with unresolved D. Germline assignment: CDR1 LGHDT and CDR2 YNNKEL (reference sequence). With 0 bases removed from V and 0 bases from J, the gap between germline ends came to 11 bases. This CDR3 region has 17 residues.

This chain's CDR3 is CASSLMDREFNYGYTF. The CDR3 DNA reads TGTGCCAGCAGCTTGATGGACAGAGAATTTAACTATGGCTACACCTTC. The chain carries TRBV5-6 and TRBJ1-2, with D possibly being TRBD1 (6 bases). The V end was cut by 1 base, the J end by 1 base, with 14 bases between. The germline CDR1 and CDR2 sequences are SGHDT and YYEEEE. There are 16 residues in the CDR3. The entire variable domain, with the rest obtained from reference TRBV5-6 and TRBJ1-2, is as follows: DAGVTQSPTHLIKTRGQQVTLRCSPKSGHDTVSWYQQALGQGPQFIFQYYEEEERQRGNFPDRFSGHQFPNYSSELNVNALLLGDSALYLCASSLMDREFNYGYTFGSGTRLTVV.

V usage is TRBV14 and J usage is TRBJ1-1; 9 positions match TRBD1. Per the germline V gene, CDR1 is SGHDN and CDR2 is FVKESK. This CDR3 is built from 15 residues. The V segment lost 4 bases and the J segment 3 bases; nucleotides outside the gene matches: 6. This CDR3 reads CASSLNRGRYTEAFF. Here the CDR3 DNA reads TGTGCCAGCAGCCTAAACAGGGGGCGGTACACTGAAGCTTTCTTT.

The V and J genes are TRBV30 and TRBJ2-1; TRBD2 aligns across 10 bases. The CDR3 loop spans 18 amino acids. Germline values: CDR1 GTSNPN, CDR2 SVGIG (reference sequence). V lost 0 bases and J lost 0; bases outside the gene matches: 8. The CDR3 DNA follows: TGTGCCTGGAGTGTGCCTAGCGGGGGCCCGAGCTCCTACAATGAGCAGTTCTTC. This codes for CAWSVPSGGPSSYNEQFF.

The chain links TRBV7-3 to TRBJ2-3, with D possibly matching TRBD1 (6 bases). The CDR3 is 13 amino acids. The V gene lost 6 bases and the J gene lost 2 bases, with 9 bases spanning the gap. Germline CDR1 is SGHTA and CDR2 is FQGTGA. Here the CDR3 DNA reads TGTGCCAGCAGGGGGGCCGCCACAGATACGCAGTATTTT. This gives the protein CASRGAATDTQYF.

The chain carries TRBV6-6 and TRBJ1-5; 12 nucleotides line up with TRBD1. The CDR3 loop spans 18 amino acids. With V trimmed by 5 bases and J by 0 bases, 8 bases remained unmatched. Germline V lookup: CDR1 MNHNY, CDR2 SVGAGI (reference sequence). As DNA, the CDR3 is TGTGCCAGCAGTCCCCCCGGGACAGGGGGCTATAGCAATCAGCCCCAGCATTTT. Translated, it gives CASSPPGTGGYSNQPQHF.

The rearrangement links TRBV9 to TRBJ1-4; 7 positions agree with TRBD1. V was pared by 3 bases and J by 7 bases, with 9 bases of the junction left unmatched. Looked up from germline, CDR1 is SGDLS and CDR2 is YYNGEE. The CDR3 has 15 amino acids. The CDR3 reads CASSATTGRFEKLFF. The CDR3 DNA reads as TGTGCCAGCAGCGCCACGACAGGGAGGTTTGAAAAACTGTTTTTT.

The J gene is TRBJ1-2, the V gene TRBV18; no clear D. In germline, CDR1 is KGHSH, CDR2 LQKENI. Trimming cost V 3 bases and J 5 bases, with 16 bases left between them. The CDR3 consists of 15 residues. DNA for the CDR3: TGTGCCAGCTCACCCGTAGAATATGCGGGATATGGCTACACCTTC. Translating gives CASSPVEYAGYGYTF.

The sample holds many counts of this clone. The chain links TRBV3-1 (or the pseudogene TRBV3-2) to TRBJ1-2; D possibly corresponds to TRBD1 (6 bases). CDR1 is LGHDT, CDR2 YNNKEL, per germline (reference sequence). The ends were cut back, 3 bases at V and 1 base at J, with 12 bases in the middle. The CDR3 runs to 15 residues. The CDR3: CASSHGQPINYGYTF. DNA of the CDR3: TGTGCCAGCAGCCACGGACAGCCGATTAACTATGGCTACACCTTC.

The V call is TRBV12-3 or TRBV12-4, the J call TRBJ1-2, with unresolved D. This CDR3 has 12 amino acids. V lost 5 bases, J lost 5 bases, and 9 bases lay in between. Here the CDR3 reads CASSGEGYGYTF. The CDR3 DNA is TGTGCCAGCAGTGGGGAGGGTTATGGCTACACCTTC.

The CDR3 DNA is TGTGCCAGCGGAGACGGAGACCGGAGGGAACTGTTTTTT. This codes for CASGDGDRRELFF. The chain carries TRBV12-3 or TRBV12-4 and TRBJ1-4; D gene unclear. V was cut by 8 bases and J by 12 bases, with 19 bases left in between. The CDR3 extends over 13 amino acids.

The CDR3 nucleotides are TGTGCCAGCAGCTTAGACCCGGACTTGCGAGGCACTGAAGCTTTCTTT. It translates to CASSLDPDLRGTEAFF. The gene calls are TRBV11-2 and TRBJ1-1; D is ambiguous. The CDR3 spans 16 residues. Germline CDR1 is SGHAT and CDR2 is FQNNGV. Trimming removed 0 bases from V and 4 bases from J, with 15 bases in between.

CDR3 sequence: CASRPQGTYGYTF. CDR3 bases: TGTGCCAGCAGACCTCAGGGGACCTATGGCTACACCTTC. This sequence joins TRBV2 and TRBJ1-2; D may be TRBD1 (6 bases). Trimming removed 6 bases from V and 4 bases from J, with 12 bases in between. The CDR3 length is 13 residues. Per the germline V gene, CDR1 is SNHLY and CDR2 is FYNNEI.

The chain is built from TRBV11-1 and TRBJ1-2; a possible D gene is TRBD1 (6 bases). Germline CDR1 is SGHAT and CDR2 is FQDESV (reference sequence). The CDR3 contains 16 residues. With 1 base removed from V and 0 bases from J, the gap between germline ends came to 12 bases. The CDR3 DNA reads TGTGCCAGCAGCTTAGGATTGGACAGCACTAACTATGGCTACACCTTC. This sequence encodes CASSLGLDSTNYGYTF.

CDR3 DNA sequence: TGTGCCAGCAGTCAGGGTCCCCACGAGCAGTACTTC. This translates into CASSQGPHEQYF. The chain employs TRBV28 and TRBJ2-7; D might be TRBD1 (5 bases). The CDR3 runs 12 residues. The V and J ends lost 5 bases and 5 bases respectively, with 10 bases between them. Germline values: CDR1 MDHEN, CDR2 SYDVKM.

The chain links TRBV27 to TRBJ1-3; D is uncertain. The CDR3 extends over 14 amino acids. The V gene lost 0 bases and the J gene lost 9 bases, with 12 bases spanning the gap. Germline CDR1 and CDR2: MNHEY and SMNVEV (reference sequence). The CDR3 DNA reads TGTGCCAGCAGTTTATCGCGGACCGGAGGCACCATATATTTT. Translated, it gives CASSLSRTGGTIYF.

This chain uses TRBV3-1 (or the pseudogene TRBV3-2) with TRBJ2-5, with D tentatively TRBD2 (6 bases). CDR1 is LGHDT and CDR2 is YNNKEL in the germline V gene (reference sequence). Deletions cut 1 base from V and 4 bases from J, with 13 bases between. This CDR3 has 15 amino acids. The CDR3 DNA reads as TGTGCCAGCAGCCAAGGCGCGGGGTTCGGAGAGACCCAGTACTTC. Its translation: CASSQGAGFGETQYF.